The 29 T cell receptor beta chains presented below share a single source sample, sequenced in a study of shared clonotypes between healthy human individuals. Some clones are missing from TCRdb's copy, which holds only in-frame ones; the method was immunoSEQ multiplex PCR. The data hold some 2 million clones, with about 95% observed a single time. As defined, naive CD8 cells were CD45RO-negative and positively selected for CCR7, with terminally differentiated effector memory CD45RA+ cells excluded. The sequencing input was naive CD8+ T cells sorted from blood. The receptors shown here come from a man aged 18-30 years in good health.

The chain links TRBV27 to TRBJ2-3, with 10 bases matching TRBD2. Germline CDR1 MNHEY, CDR2 SMNVEV (reference sequence). The CDR3 runs to 16 residues. V was clipped by 5 bases and J by 0 bases; unmatched bases: 5. For the CDR3, the DNA is TGTGCCAGCAGTCCCGGGACTAGCGCTAGCACAGATACGCAGTATTTT. Translated, it gives CASSPGTSASTDTQYF.

The gene calls are TRBV5-4 and TRBJ2-7, with 8 bases fitting TRBD2. Germline V CDR1 and CDR2: SGHNT, YYREEE (reference sequence). Germline trimming cut 4 bases from V and 6 bases from J; bases unmatched to any gene: 9. The CDR3 loop spans 14 amino acids. CDR3 amino acids: CASSLGLDFGEQYF. In nucleotides, the CDR3 is TGTGCCAGCAGCCTGGGACTAGATTTTGGCGAGCAGTACTTC.

V and J are TRBV4-2 and TRBJ2-7; 8 bases map to TRBD1. V lost 0 bases to trimming and J lost 3 bases; unmatched junction nucleotides: 4. The CDR3 extends over 15 amino acids. Germline V gene data show CDR1 as LGHNA and CDR2 as YNFKEQ. The CDR3 DNA is TGTGCCAGCAGCCAAGACAGGGGGCTACTCTACGAGCAGTACTTC. This translates into CASSQDRGLLYEQYF.

This clone was observed a handful of times. The V gene is TRBV5-1, the J gene TRBJ1-3, with D possibly being TRBD1 (5 bases). The CDR3 is 15 amino acids. V was cut by 2 bases and J by 0 bases, with 9 bases left in between. Per germline, CDR1 SGHRS and CDR2 YFSETQ. This CDR3 reads CASSFSGTSGNTIYF. Here the CDR3 DNA reads TGCGCCAGCAGCTTCTCCGGGACCTCTGGAAACACCATATATTTT.

The chain carries TRBV6-1 and TRBJ1-1; no definite D call. This CDR3 spans 15 amino acids. V lost 2 bases to trimming and J lost 0 bases, with 10 bases between them. Germline V gene lookup returns CDR1 MNHNS and CDR2 SASEGT. For the CDR3, the DNA is TGTGCCAGCAGTGAATTTGGTGAAATGAACACTGAAGCTTTCTTT. Its protein is CASSEFGEMNTEAFF.

The genes are TRBV29-1 and TRBJ2-5, with 7 bases aligning to TRBD1. The junction had 9 bases not matched to a gene; V was cut back by 1 base and J by 4 bases. The CDR3 contains 15 residues. Germline V lookup: CDR1 SQVTM, CDR2 ANQGSEA. Here the CDR3 reads CSVEGAGGGGETQYF. The CDR3 DNA reads TGCAGCGTTGAAGGAGCAGGGGGTGGAGGAGAGACCCAGTACTTC.

The V gene is TRBV15, the J gene TRBJ2-7; TRBD2 agrees at 7 bases. V lost 0 bases to trimming and J lost 4 bases; unmatched junction nucleotides: 9. The germline CDR1 and CDR2 sequences are LNHNV and YYDKDF (reference sequence). The CDR3 has 16 residues. For the CDR3, the DNA is TGTGCCACCAGCAGAGATCAGGGCGGGAGTTTGTACGAGCAGTACTTC. This codes for CATSRDQGGSLYEQYF.

The chain combines TRBV11-3 with TRBJ1-6; D is unresolved. The CDR3 covers 15 residues. V shed 3 bases and J shed 9 bases, with 15 bases lying between them. Looked up from germline, CDR1 is SGHNT and CDR2 is YENEEA. CDR3 sequence (DNA): TGTGCCAGCAGCTTGGTGCGGGGTAAAGGTTCACCCCTCCACTTT. It codes for CASSLVRGKGSPLHF.

CDR3 bases: TGTGCCAGCAGCCGCCATCCCGGAAAGCAGTTCTTC. Protein product: CASSRHPGKQFF. This sequence joins TRBV7-9 and TRBJ2-1, with no clear D. CDR1 SEHNR and CDR2 FQNEAQ come from the germline V gene (reference sequence). Trimming shortened V by 5 bases and J by 11 bases, and 13 bases separated the two germline ends. The CDR3 is 12 residues long.

The genes are TRBV7-9 and TRBJ2-1; 8 nucleotides line up with TRBD2. The J segment lost 0 bases and the V segment lost 5 bases, leaving 9 bases of the junction unmatched. The CDR3 spans 17 residues. Germline assignment: CDR1 SEHNR and CDR2 FQNEAQ (reference sequence). In DNA, the CDR3 is TGTGCCAGCAGCCCGCCCGGGGGGGTCAGCTCCTACAATGAGCAGTTCTTC. It specifies CASSPPGGVSSYNEQFF. The full variable domain, rest sourced from reference TRBV7-9 and TRBJ2-1, is DTGVSQNPRHKITKRGQNVTFRCDPISEHNRLYWYRQTLGQGPEFLTYFQNEAQLEKSRLLSDRFSAERPKGSFSTLEIQRTEQGDSAMYLCASSPPGGVSSYNEQFFGPGTRLTVL.

The chain combines TRBV27 with TRBJ1-2; 8 bases align to TRBD1. V gave up 4 bases and J gave up 4 bases; unmatched junction bases: 8. The CDR3 extends over 15 amino acids. Looked up from germline, CDR1 is MNHEY and CDR2 is SMNVEV (reference sequence). The CDR3 loop reads CASSSTGAYPYGYTF. The CDR3 DNA reads TGTGCCAGCAGTTCGACAGGGGCCTACCCCTATGGCTACACCTTC.

The chain carries TRBV28 and TRBJ1-5; 7 bases agree with TRBD1. Germline V gene sequence: CDR1 MDHEN, CDR2 SYDVKM. CDR3 length: 16 amino acids. V shed 2 bases and J 8 bases; nucleotides not matched to a gene: 12. The CDR3, as DNA: TGTGCCAGCAGTTTAAGTGGGGGACAGCCCTTGGAGCCCCAGCATTTT. Its translation: CASSLSGGQPLEPQHF.

The gene calls are TRBV9 and TRBJ1-1, with D maybe TRBD1 (6 bases). Trimming cost V 3 bases and J 6 bases, with 18 bases left between them. This CDR3 is built from 15 residues. Germline V CDR1 and CDR2: SGDLS, YYNGEE. Here the CDR3 reads CASSADGGARAEAFF. In DNA form, the CDR3 reads TGTGCCAGCAGCGCGGACGGGGGGGCGCGGGCTGAAGCTTTCTTT.

As regards this clone: Other nucleotide sequences in the sample specify the same CDR3. The chain couples TRBV7-9 to TRBJ1-1; D call uncertain. V gave up 5 bases and J gave up 0 bases, with 7 bases separating them. Per the germline V gene, CDR1 is SEHNR and CDR2 is FQNEAQ (reference sequence). The CDR3 covers 13 residues. CDR3 residues: CASSPPLNTEAFF. The CDR3 DNA reads TGTGCCAGCAGCCCCCCCCTGAACACTGAAGCTTTCTTT. Filled out from reference TRBV7-9 and TRBJ1-1, the complete variable domain reads DTGVSQNPRHKITKRGQNVTFRCDPISEHNRLYWYRQTLGQGPEFLTYFQNEAQLEKSRLLSDRFSAERPKGSFSTLEIQRTEQGDSAMYLCASSPPLNTEAFFGQGTRLTVV.

The J gene is TRBJ2-3, the V gene TRBV5-1; D gene uncertain. The V gene lost 0 bases and the J gene lost 14 bases, with 16 bases spanning the gap. Germline V gene sequence: CDR1 SGHRS, CDR2 YFSETQ. The CDR3 is 13 amino acids. The CDR3 loop is CASSLDTSAIRYF. CDR3 DNA sequence: TGCGCCAGCAGCTTGGATACTTCCGCCATCCGGTATTTT.

The genes are TRBV27 and TRBJ2-1; 10 bases are a match to TRBD2. The CDR3 is made up of 15 amino acids. The trim removed 5 bases at V and 5 bases at J, leaving 6 bases unmatched. Looked up from germline, CDR1 is MNHEY and CDR2 is SMNVEV (reference sequence). As DNA, the CDR3 is TGTGCCAGCAGTCTGCTAGCGGGGGCTAACAATGAGCAGTTCTTC. It translates to CASSLLAGANNEQFF.

The CDR3: CASTSRLAPTGELFF. CDR3 coding DNA: TGTGCCAGCACCTCCAGACTAGCGCCCACCGGGGAGCTGTTTTTT. This sequence joins TRBV7-9 and TRBJ2-2, with 8 bases identical to TRBD2. CDR3 size: 15 residues. The V gene's germline CDR1 is SEHNR and CDR2 FQNEAQ (reference sequence). V lost 7 bases to trimming and J lost 4 bases; unmatched junction nucleotides: 8.

This clone was recorded once. This rearrangement joins TRBV7-8 to TRBJ2-3; D unclear. CDR1 and CDR2 from the germline V gene are SGHVS and FQNEAQ. V lost 0 bases to trimming and J lost 0 bases, with 7 bases between them. There are 15 residues in the CDR3. This chain's CDR3 is CASSLAVLSTDTQYF. CDR3 nucleotides: TGTGCCAGCAGCTTAGCAGTCCTGAGCACAGATACGCAGTATTTT.

The V and J genes are TRBV12-2 and TRBJ2-7; TRBD2, the D gene given by the table, was not confirmed from the DNA. TRBV12-2 is an annotated pseudogene. There are 9 residues in the CDR3. In nucleotides, the CDR3 is TGTGCAACCGGGTCCGAGCAGTACTTC. Translating gives CATGSEQYF.

Details on this clone: This same CDR3 is encoded by further DNA sequences in the sample. This chain connects TRBV5-1 to TRBJ2-7, with 9 bases fitting TRBD1. From germline, CDR1 is SGHRS and CDR2 YFSETQ. CDR3 length: 14 residues. Trimming removed 0 bases from V and 3 bases from J; junction bases left unmatched: 1. This CDR3 reads CASSLGTGVYEQYF. The CDR3 bases are TGCGCCAGCAGCTTGGGGACAGGGGTCTACGAGCAGTACTTC. Drawing the rest from reference TRBV5-1 and TRBJ2-7, the complete variable domain is KAGVTQTPRYLIKTRGQQVTLSCSPISGHRSVSWYQQTPGQGLQFLFEYFSETQRNKGNFPGRFSGRQFSNSRSEMNVSTLELGDSALYLCASSLGTGVYEQYFGPGTRLTVT.

A single count supports this clone. The chain carries TRBV5-8 and TRBJ1-1; tentatively, D is TRBD1 (5 bases). V lost 1 base, J lost 9 bases, and 13 bases lay in between. The CDR3 length is 13 residues. Germline CDR1 reads SGHTS; CDR2 reads YDEGEE. The CDR3 is CASSLNTGQKAFF. The CDR3 DNA follows: TGTGCCAGCAGCTTGAATACCGGACAAAAAGCTTTCTTT.

The rearrangement links TRBV4-3 to TRBJ2-1; 11 nucleotides agree with TRBD1. V lost 3 bases to trimming and J lost 5 bases; unmatched junction nucleotides: 6. Germline CDR1 and CDR2: LGHNA and YSLEER. CDR3 length equals 16 residues. CDR3 region: CASSHRPGQGDNEQFF. The CDR3 coding sequence is TGCGCCAGCAGCCACCGTCCGGGACAGGGGGACAATGAGCAGTTCTTC.

This chain connects TRBV11-2 to TRBJ1-2, with 10 bases lining up with TRBD1. CDR1 and CDR2 from the germline V gene are SGHAT and FQNNGV. The V segment lost 4 bases and the J segment 3 bases; nucleotides outside the gene matches: 2. This CDR3 is 14 amino acids long. CDR3 residues: CASSWGTGDYGYTF. In DNA form, the CDR3 reads TGTGCCAGCAGCTGGGGGACAGGGGACTATGGCTACACCTTC. Based on the CDR3 plus reference TRBV11-2 and TRBJ1-2, the full variable domain is EAGVAQSPRYKIIEKRQSVAFWCNPISGHATLYWYQQILGQGPKLLIQFQNNGVVDDSQLPKDRFSAERLKGVDSTLKIQPAKLEDSAVYLCASSWGTGDYGYTFGSGTRLTVV.

The chain has TRBV5-1 and TRBJ2-4, with 7 positions matching TRBD2. The CDR3 loop spans 15 amino acids. J lost 1 base, V lost 2 bases, and 3 bases had no gene match. The germline gives CDR1 SGHRS, CDR2 YFSETQ. The CDR3 DNA reads TGCGCCAGCAGCTTCGGTAGCGGGGCCAAAAACATTCAGTACTTC. It encodes CASSFGSGAKNIQYF.

The J gene is TRBJ1-6, the V gene TRBV7-9; D unresolved. Germline V CDR1 and CDR2: SEHNR, FQNEAQ (reference sequence). V lost 1 base and J lost 12, with 10 bases in between. The CDR3 is 13 residues long. CDR3 bases: TGTGCCAGCAGCTTAGGACTGGATAGACCCCTCCACTTT. Translation gives CASSLGLDRPLHF.

The chain links TRBV27 to TRBJ1-1; D not certain. The CDR3 covers 13 residues. Trimming shortened V by 2 bases and J by 4 bases, and 8 bases separated the two germline ends. Germline V gene lookup returns CDR1 MNHEY and CDR2 SMNVEV (reference sequence). The CDR3 DNA is TGTGCCAGCAGTTTAGTAGCCCTCACTGAAGCTTTCTTT. This gives the protein CASSLVALTEAFF.

The rearrangement joins TRBV5-8 to TRBJ2-3; the D gene is possibly TRBD1 (6 bases). The CDR3 covers 15 residues. CDR1 is SGHTS and CDR2 is YDEGEE in the germline V gene. The V end was cut by 4 bases, the J end by 6 bases, with 18 bases between. CDR3 nucleotide sequence: TGTGCCAGCAGCCCTATCCAGGGGCTTTTGGATACGCAGTATTTT. This sequence encodes CASSPIQGLLDTQYF. Together with reference TRBV5-8 and TRBJ2-3, the CDR3 gives the full variable domain: EAGVTQSPTHLIKTRGQQATLRCSPISGHTSVYWYQQALGLGLQFLLWYDEGEERNRGNFPPRFSGRQFPNYSSELNVNALELEDSALYLCASSPIQGLLDTQYFGPGTRLTVL.

The chain is built from TRBV11-3 and TRBJ2-7, with TRBD2 as a possible D gene (5 bases). Trimming left V 1 base short and J 5 bases short, with 15 bases between. The V gene's germline CDR1 is SGHNT and CDR2 YENEEA. The CDR3 spans 15 residues. Written as DNA, the CDR3 is TGTGCCAGCAGCTTAGCCCGAGATGCGGAGGACGAGCAGTACTTC. It specifies CASSLARDAEDEQYF.

This clone was seen ten or more times. Other nucleotide sequences in the sample specify the same CDR3. The J gene is TRBJ2-7, the V gene TRBV27, with TRBD1 identical over 7 bases. Germline V gene sequence: CDR1 MNHEY, CDR2 SMNVEV (reference sequence). V was pared by 2 bases and J by 2 bases, with 0 bases of the junction left unmatched. The CDR3 is 13 amino acids. CDR3 bases: TGTGCCAGCAGTTTACAGGGGGCCTACGAGCAGTACTTC. It codes for CASSLQGAYEQYF.